This T cell receptor beta chain was obtained from a study of T cell clonality in common variable immunodeficiency. Study-wide results and limits: Shared TCRbeta clones were fewer between CVID subjects than controls. Common variable immunodeficiency TCR beta sequences reportedly had fewer deletions and N-nucleotide insertions.

This clone has only a few counts. Its antigen remains unidentified. The read gets to within 3 residues of the CDR3 end, and the germline J gene fills in the rest. Both groups were predominantly of Caucasian heritage. CDR3 length: 15 amino acids. V was pared by 3 bases and J by 9 bases, with 9 bases of the junction left unmatched. CDR1 is SEHNR and CDR2 is FQNEAQ in the germline V gene (reference sequence). The method was immunoSEQ multiplex PCR; TCRdb's version includes in-frame clones alone and lacks a portion of them. Found here are some 60,000 clones, no singletons; the ten largest cover approximately 1.6%.

The sample was peripheral blood mononuclear cells. The rearrangement joins TRBV7-9 to TRBJ2-1, with 9 bases identical to TRBD1. The receptor comes from a person between 18 and 75 years old in good health. The sequenced CDR3 bases are TGTGCCAGCAGCTTGTCCCGGACAGGGGCTGCTGAG. Amino acid sequence: CASSLSRTGAAE. The full CDR3 protein reads CASSLSRTGAAEQFF.